These 21 T cell receptor beta chains were all obtained from the same sample, sequenced in a study of blood T cell repertoires in COVID-19. The method was immunoSEQ multiplex PCR; TCRdb's version includes in-frame clones alone and lacks a portion of them. The data hold a few hundred thousand clones, with approximately 91% observed a single time. Sequencing input: PBMCs or T cells enriched from blood (not recorded which). The receptors stem from a human donor in a cohort exposed to, infected with or recovered from COVID-19 (not recorded which). The donor label of this sample is uncertain.

J is TRBJ2-3 and V is TRBV6-5, with TRBD2 matching 7 bases. V was pared by 9 bases and J by 4 bases, with 13 bases of the junction left unmatched. This CDR3 spans 15 amino acids. Germline V gene sequence: CDR1 MNHEY, CDR2 SVGAGI. For the CDR3, the DNA is TGTGCCAGTAACAACGGGGGGACGAACTCAGATACGCAGTATTTT. The encoded protein is CASNNGGTNSDTQYF.

The rearrangement uses TRBV10-3 and TRBJ2-2, with D maybe TRBD2 (7 bases). The V gene lost 4 bases and the J gene lost 6 bases, with 12 bases spanning the gap. Germline CDR1 ENHRY, CDR2 SYGVKD. The CDR3 is made up of 14 amino acids. CDR3 sequence: CAISAGGGAGELFF. The CDR3 DNA sequence: TGTGCCATCAGTGCGGGGGGCGGGGCCGGGGAGCTGTTTTTT.

This rearrangement joins TRBV6-1 to TRBJ1-5; possible D gene TRBD1, 6 bases. There are 18 residues in the CDR3. V was pared by 1 base and J by 9 bases, with 25 bases between. CDR1 is MNHNS, CDR2 SASEGT, per germline. The CDR3, as DNA: TGTGCCAGCAGTGAAGAAGGCGAAAGGACAGCCCTCGGTGGGCCCCAGCATTTT. It translates to CASSEEGERTALGGPQHF.

The J gene is TRBJ1-4, the V gene TRBV19, with 11 bases that match TRBD1. V trimming: 4 bases; J trimming: 8 bases; junction bases outside the gene matches: 3. Germline V gives CDR1 LNHDA, CDR2 SQIVND (reference sequence). This CDR3 spans 14 amino acids. The CDR3 DNA sequence: TGTGCCAGTAGTAGCGGGACAGGGGGAGAAAAACTGTTTTTT. It codes for CASSSGTGGEKLFF.

V gene TRBV4-1 combines with J gene TRBJ1-6; 7 bases map to TRBD1. CDR1 is MGHRA, CDR2 YSYEKL, per germline. CDR3 length: 14 residues. The V gene end was trimmed by 4 bases and the J gene end by 7 bases; junction bases not matched to a gene: 4. In nucleotides, the CDR3 is TGCGCCAGCAGCCGCGGGGACAGAAATTCACCCCTCCACTTT. Protein: CASSRGDRNSPLHF.

The CDR3 nucleotides read TGCGCCAGCAGCCCGTTAGACATCACTGAAGCTTTCTTT. Protein product: CASSPLDITEAFF. V gene TRBV4-1 combines with J gene TRBJ1-1; no clear D. Germline V gene sequence: CDR1 MGHRA, CDR2 YSYEKL. This CDR3 contains 13 residues. The V and J ends lost 4 bases and 4 bases respectively, with 10 bases between them.

This chain uses TRBV4-3 with TRBJ2-7; a possible D gene is TRBD1 (6 bases). The CDR3 covers 15 residues. Looked up from germline, CDR1 is LGHNA and CDR2 is YSLEER. V lost 1 base, J lost 0 bases, and 10 bases lay in between. This chain's CDR3 is CASSQVTGSSYEQYF. The CDR3, as DNA: TGCGCCAGCAGCCAAGTTACAGGGAGCTCCTACGAGCAGTACTTC.

The V call is TRBV6-5, the J call TRBJ1-2, with TRBD1 matching over 8 bases. This CDR3 spans 13 amino acids. Losses at the gene ends were 5 bases for V and 6 bases for J; bases not matched to a gene: 5. Per the germline V gene, CDR1 is MNHEY and CDR2 is SVGAGI. The CDR3 sequence is CASSPTGANGYTF. The CDR3 DNA is TGTGCCAGCAGTCCGACAGGGGCGAATGGCTACACCTTC.

This clone was seen just once. This rearrangement joins TRBV29-1 to TRBJ1-5, with 7 bases matching TRBD1. V shed 5 bases and J 4 bases; nucleotides not matched to a gene: 5. The germline CDR1 and CDR2 sequences are SQVTM and ANQGSEA. This CDR3 has 13 amino acids. The CDR3 loop is CSVRTGENQPQHF. Written as DNA, the CDR3 is TGCAGCGTTAGGACAGGAGAGAATCAGCCCCAGCATTTT.

The chain has TRBV7-8 and TRBJ1-2; a possible D gene is TRBD1 (5 bases). V was clipped by 5 bases and J by 2 bases, with 21 bases between them. Germline V gene data show CDR1 as SGHVS and CDR2 as FQNEAQ. The CDR3 has 17 amino acids. This CDR3 is CASSPRRGMGLNYGYTF. Written as DNA, the CDR3 is TGTGCCAGCAGCCCCAGGAGGGGAATGGGCCTGAACTATGGCTACACCTTC.

The rearrangement links TRBV10-3 to TRBJ1-2; tentative D call: TRBD1 (5 bases). Trimming left V 4 bases short and J 4 bases short, with 7 bases between. The germline V gene encodes CDR1 ENHRY and CDR2 SYGVKD. The CDR3 has 12 residues. The CDR3 loop is CAISADSYGYTF. The CDR3 coding sequence is TGTGCCATCAGTGCCGACAGCTATGGCTACACCTTC.

The rearrangement uses TRBV5-1 and TRBJ2-3; no reliable D call. The CDR3 covers 12 residues. Germline V gene lookup returns CDR1 SGHRS and CDR2 YFSETQ. V lost 3 bases and J lost 6, with 8 bases in between. Here the CDR3 DNA reads TGCGCCAGCAGCTATTTCGTGGATACGCAGTATTTT. This gives the protein CASSYFVDTQYF.

This chain joins TRBV7-9 and TRBJ2-3, with TRBD2 as a possible D gene (5 bases). Trimming shortened V by 4 bases and J by 2 bases, and 10 bases separated the two germline ends. The CDR3 contains 14 residues. CDR1 and CDR2 from the germline V gene are SEHNR and FQNEAQ (reference sequence). The CDR3 nucleotides read TGTGCCAGCAGCTCCGCGGGTTACACAGATACGCAGTATTTT. This codes for CASSSAGYTDTQYF.

This sequence joins TRBV5-1 and TRBJ1-6; D not certain. CDR1 is SGHRS and CDR2 is YFSETQ in the germline V gene. Trimming cost V 3 bases and J 0 bases, with 10 bases left between them. The CDR3 length is 16 residues. CDR3 in DNA: TGCGCCAGCAGCTGGCTCGGGGACTCCTATAATTCACCCCTCCACTTT. Translating gives CASSWLGDSYNSPLHF. The whole variable domain, remainder taken from reference TRBV5-1 and TRBJ1-6, is KAGVTQTPRYLIKTRGQQVTLSCSPISGHRSVSWYQQTPGQGLQFLFEYFSETQRNKGNFPGRFSGRQFSNSRSEMNVSTLELGDSALYLCASSWLGDSYNSPLHFGNGTRLTVT.

The CDR3 DNA follows: TGTGCCAGCAGTAGAACCTCGGGCAATGAGCAGTTCTTC. It yields the protein CASSRTSGNEQFF. The chain carries TRBV25-1 and TRBJ2-1; D remains unclear. The V end lost 5 bases, the J end lost 6 bases, and 11 bases lay between the germline ends. Germline CDR1 is MGHDK and CDR2 is SYGVNS. The length of the CDR3 is 13 residues.

About this clone: The identical CDR3 is also encoded by other nucleotide sequences in the sample. This chain links TRBV27 with TRBJ2-1; tentative D call: TRBD2 (5 bases). CDR3 size: 12 residues. Per germline, CDR1 MNHEY and CDR2 SMNVEV (reference sequence). The V end was cut by 6 bases, the J end by 6 bases, with 9 bases between. DNA for the CDR3: TGTGCCAGCAGCCCGAGGGTCAATGAGCAGTTCTTC. Protein product: CASSPRVNEQFF.

V usage is TRBV5-6 and J usage is TRBJ2-1; 8 bases fit TRBD1. Germline V gives CDR1 SGHDT, CDR2 YYEEEE. This CDR3 region has 14 residues. Losses at the gene ends were 5 bases for V and 4 bases for J; bases not matched to a gene: 5. The CDR3 loop is CASSPGTGYNEQFF. CDR3 DNA: TGTGCCAGCAGTCCCGGGACAGGTTACAATGAGCAGTTCTTC.

The chain uses TRBV5-1 and TRBJ2-5; TRBD2 matches at 14 bases. CDR3 length equals 16 residues. The trim removed 1 base at V and 6 bases at J, leaving 5 bases unmatched. In germline, CDR1 is SGHRS, CDR2 YFSETQ. CDR3 coding DNA: TGCGCCAGCAGCTTGAGACTAGCGGGGGGGCCCAAGACCCAGTACTTC. Translated, it gives CASSLRLAGGPKTQYF.

CDR3 DNA: TGTGCCAGCAGTTGGGGACAGGGAGATACGCAGTATTTT. Its protein is CASSWGQGDTQYF. V and J are TRBV12-3 or TRBV12-4 and TRBJ2-3; TRBD1 matches 9 bases. The CDR3 loop spans 13 amino acids. With 4 bases clipped from V and 5 bases from J, the junction kept 1 base outside the gene matches.

The rearrangement joins TRBV2 to TRBJ2-7; 13 bases fit TRBD2. J gave up 0 bases and V 6 bases, and 8 bases lay outside the gene matches. The CDR3 extends over 17 amino acids. The germline V gene has CDR1 SNHLY and CDR2 FYNNEI. CDR3 sequence (DNA): TGTGCCAGCAGGGGGACTAGCGGGGCGACTTTCTCCTACGAGCAGTACTTC. The encoded protein is CASRGTSGATFSYEQYF.

This clone has only a few counts. V gene TRBV4-1 combines with J gene TRBJ1-5; no clear D. The CDR3 consists of 15 residues. CDR1 and CDR2 (germline): MGHRA, YSYEKL. Trimming removed 2 bases at V and 1 base at J, with 9 bases between. The CDR3: CASSQRHVSNQPQHF. The CDR3 region has the DNA TGCGCCAGCAGCCAACGACACGTAAGCAATCAGCCCCAGCATTTT.